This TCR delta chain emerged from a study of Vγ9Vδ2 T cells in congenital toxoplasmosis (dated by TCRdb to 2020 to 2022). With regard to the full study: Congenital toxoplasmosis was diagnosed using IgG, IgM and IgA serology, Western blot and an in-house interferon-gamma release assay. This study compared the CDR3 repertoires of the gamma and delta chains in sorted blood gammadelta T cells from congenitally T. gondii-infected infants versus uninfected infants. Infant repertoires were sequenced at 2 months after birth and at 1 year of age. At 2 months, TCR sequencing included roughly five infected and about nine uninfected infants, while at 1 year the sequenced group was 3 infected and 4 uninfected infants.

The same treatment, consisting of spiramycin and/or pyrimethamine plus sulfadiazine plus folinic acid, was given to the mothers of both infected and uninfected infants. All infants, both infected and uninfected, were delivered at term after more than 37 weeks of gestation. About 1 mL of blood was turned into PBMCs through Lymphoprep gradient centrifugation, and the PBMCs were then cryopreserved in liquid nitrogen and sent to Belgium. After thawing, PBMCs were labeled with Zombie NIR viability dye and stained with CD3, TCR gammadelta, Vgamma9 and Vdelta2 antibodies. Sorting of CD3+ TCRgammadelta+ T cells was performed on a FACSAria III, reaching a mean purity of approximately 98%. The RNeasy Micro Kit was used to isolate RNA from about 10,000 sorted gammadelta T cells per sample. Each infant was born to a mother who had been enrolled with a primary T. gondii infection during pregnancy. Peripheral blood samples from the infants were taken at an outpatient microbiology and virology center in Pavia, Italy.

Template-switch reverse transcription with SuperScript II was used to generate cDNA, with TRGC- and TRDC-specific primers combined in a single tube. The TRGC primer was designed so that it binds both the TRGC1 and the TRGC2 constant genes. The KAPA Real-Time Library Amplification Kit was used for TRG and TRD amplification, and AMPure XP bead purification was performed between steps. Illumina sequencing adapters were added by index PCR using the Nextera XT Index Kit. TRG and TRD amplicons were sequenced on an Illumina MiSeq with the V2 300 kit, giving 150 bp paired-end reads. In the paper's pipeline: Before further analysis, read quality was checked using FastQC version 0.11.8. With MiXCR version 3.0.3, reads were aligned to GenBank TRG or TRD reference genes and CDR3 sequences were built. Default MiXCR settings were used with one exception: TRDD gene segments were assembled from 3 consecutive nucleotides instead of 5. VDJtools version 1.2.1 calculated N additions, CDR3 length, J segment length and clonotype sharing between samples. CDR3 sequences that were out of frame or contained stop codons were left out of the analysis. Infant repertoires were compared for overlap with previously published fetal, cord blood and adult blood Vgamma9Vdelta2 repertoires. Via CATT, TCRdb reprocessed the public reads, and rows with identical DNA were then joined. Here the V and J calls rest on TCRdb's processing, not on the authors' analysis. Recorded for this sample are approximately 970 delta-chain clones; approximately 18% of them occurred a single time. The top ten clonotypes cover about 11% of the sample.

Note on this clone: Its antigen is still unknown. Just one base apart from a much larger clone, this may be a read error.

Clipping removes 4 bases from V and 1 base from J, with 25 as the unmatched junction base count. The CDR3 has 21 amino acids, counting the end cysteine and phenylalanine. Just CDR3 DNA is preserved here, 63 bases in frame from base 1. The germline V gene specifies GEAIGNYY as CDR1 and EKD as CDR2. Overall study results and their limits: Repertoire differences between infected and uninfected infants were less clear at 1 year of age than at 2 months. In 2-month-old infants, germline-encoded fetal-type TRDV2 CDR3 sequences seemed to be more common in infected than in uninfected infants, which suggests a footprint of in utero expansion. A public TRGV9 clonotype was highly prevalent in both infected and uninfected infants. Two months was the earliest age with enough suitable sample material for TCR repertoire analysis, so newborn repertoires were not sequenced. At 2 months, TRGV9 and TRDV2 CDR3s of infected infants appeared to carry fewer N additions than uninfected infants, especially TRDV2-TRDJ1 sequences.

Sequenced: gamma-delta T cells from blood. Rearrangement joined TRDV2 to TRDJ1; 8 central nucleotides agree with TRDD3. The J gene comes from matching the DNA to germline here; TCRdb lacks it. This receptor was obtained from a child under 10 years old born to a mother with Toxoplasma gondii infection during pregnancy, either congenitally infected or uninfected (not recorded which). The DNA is TGTGCCTGTGATACCCTGGAGTTGCAGACTGGGGGTTCCGTCTTCACCGATAAACTCATCTTT. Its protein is CACDTLELQTGGSVFTDKLIF.